This T cell receptor beta chain was recovered during a study of T cells in Graves' hyperthyroidism and ophthalmopathy. Across the whole study: Blood from the periphery was taken at initial diagnosis, before any treatment.

This clonotype has ten or more counts. RNA transcripts were the template for amplifying TCR beta CDR3 regions. With the HTBI primer set, the TCR CDR3 went through a first round of RT-PCR. TCRdb passed the multiplex PCR reads through MiXCR, listing each CDR3 protein once. This repertoire shows over 500,000 distinct CDR3 sequences, approximately 17% found once; its top ten account for around 17%. The V segment lost 5 bases and the J segment 4 bases; nucleotides outside the gene matches: 7. CDR3 length: 14 amino acids. Sample: blood. This clonotype was sampled from a woman under 30 with Graves' ophthalmopathy. The chain links TRBV12-3 or TRBV12-4 to TRBJ2-7; 8 nucleotides align to TRBD1. The CDR3 nucleotides read TGTGCCAGCAGTCCCCAGGGGGCTCTATACGAGCAGTACTTC. Translation gives CASSPQGALYEQYF.